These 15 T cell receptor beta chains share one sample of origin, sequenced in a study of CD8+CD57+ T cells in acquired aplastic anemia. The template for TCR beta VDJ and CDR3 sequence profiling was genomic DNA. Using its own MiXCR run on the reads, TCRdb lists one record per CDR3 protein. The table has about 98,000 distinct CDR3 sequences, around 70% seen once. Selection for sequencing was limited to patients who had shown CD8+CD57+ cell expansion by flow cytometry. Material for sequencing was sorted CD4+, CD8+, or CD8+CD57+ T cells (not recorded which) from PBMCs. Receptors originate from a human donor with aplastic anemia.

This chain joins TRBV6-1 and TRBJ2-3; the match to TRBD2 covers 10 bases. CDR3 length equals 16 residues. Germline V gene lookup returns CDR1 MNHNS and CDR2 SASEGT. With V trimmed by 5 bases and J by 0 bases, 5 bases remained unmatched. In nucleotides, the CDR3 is TGTGCCAGCAGTCCATGGACTAGCGGTAGCACAGATACGCAGTATTTT. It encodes CASSPWTSGSTDTQYF.

CDR3 in amino acids: CASRQEYSNQPQHF. The CDR3 nucleotides read TGTGCCAGCAGGCAAGAATATAGCAATCAGCCCCAGCATTTT. The chain uses TRBV2 and TRBJ1-5; D is ambiguous. V was shortened by 6 bases and J by 0 bases, with 9 bases between the two germline ends. The CDR3 totals 14 residues. The germline V gene has CDR1 SNHLY and CDR2 FYNNEI.

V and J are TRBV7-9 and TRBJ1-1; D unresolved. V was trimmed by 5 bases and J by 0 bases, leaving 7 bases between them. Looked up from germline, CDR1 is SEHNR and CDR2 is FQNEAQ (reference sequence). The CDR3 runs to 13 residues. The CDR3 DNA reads TGTGCCAGCAGCCCAGTAATGAACACTGAAGCTTTCTTT. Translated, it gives CASSPVMNTEAFF.

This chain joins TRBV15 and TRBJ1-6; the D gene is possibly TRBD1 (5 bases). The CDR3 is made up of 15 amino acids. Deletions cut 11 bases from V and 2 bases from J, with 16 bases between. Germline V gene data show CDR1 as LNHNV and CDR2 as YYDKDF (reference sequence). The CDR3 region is CAVSSGGTYNSPLHF. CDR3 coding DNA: TGTGCCGTCTCAAGTGGGGGAACCTATAATTCACCCCTCCACTTT.

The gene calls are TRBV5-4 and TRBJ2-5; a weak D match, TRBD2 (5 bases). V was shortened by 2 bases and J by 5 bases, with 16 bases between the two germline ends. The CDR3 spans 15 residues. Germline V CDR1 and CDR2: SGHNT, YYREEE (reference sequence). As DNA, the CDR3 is TGTGCCAGCAGCTTAATGTCGGGATCCGTCGAGACCCAGTACTTC. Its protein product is CASSLMSGSVETQYF.

As DNA, the CDR3 is TGTGCCAGCAGTTCCGCCGGGACAGGGGGGGGAGAGACCCAGTACTTC. Its translation is CASSSAGTGGGETQYF. This rearrangement joins TRBV28 to TRBJ2-5; 11 bases line up with TRBD1. The CDR3 runs 16 residues. CDR1 is MDHEN and CDR2 is SYDVKM in the germline V gene. Trimming took 4 bases from V and 4 from J; bases not matched to a gene: 8.

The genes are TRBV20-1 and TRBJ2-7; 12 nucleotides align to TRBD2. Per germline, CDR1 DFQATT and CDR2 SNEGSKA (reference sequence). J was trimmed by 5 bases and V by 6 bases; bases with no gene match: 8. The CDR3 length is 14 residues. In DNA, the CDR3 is TGCAGTGCGTTACTAGCGGGAGGAAGGCACGAGCAGTACTTC. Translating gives CSALLAGGRHEQYF.

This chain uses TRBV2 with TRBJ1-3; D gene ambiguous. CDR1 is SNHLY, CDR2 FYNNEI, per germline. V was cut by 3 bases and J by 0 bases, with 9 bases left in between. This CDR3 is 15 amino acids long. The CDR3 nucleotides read TGTGCCAGCAGTGATAGAGGGTCCTCTGGAAACACCATATATTTT. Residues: CASSDRGSSGNTIYF.

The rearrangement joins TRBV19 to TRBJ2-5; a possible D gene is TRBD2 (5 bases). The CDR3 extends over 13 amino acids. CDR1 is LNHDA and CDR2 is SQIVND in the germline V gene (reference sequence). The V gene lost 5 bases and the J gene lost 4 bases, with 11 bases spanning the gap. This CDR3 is CASSQVGAETQYF. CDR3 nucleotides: TGTGCCAGTAGTCAGGTGGGAGCAGAGACCCAGTACTTC.

The CDR3: CASSPSDYGYTF. The CDR3 bases are TGTGCCAGCAGCCCGAGTGACTATGGCTACACCTTC. The chain links TRBV14 to TRBJ1-2, with D unclear. The CDR3 is 12 amino acids. The V and J ends lost 4 bases and 3 bases respectively, with 6 bases between them. Germline V CDR1 and CDR2: SGHDN, FVKESK.

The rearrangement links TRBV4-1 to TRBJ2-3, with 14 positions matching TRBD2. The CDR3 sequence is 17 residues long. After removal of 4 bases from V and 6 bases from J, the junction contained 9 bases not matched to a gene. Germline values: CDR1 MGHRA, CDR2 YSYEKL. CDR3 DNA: TGCGCCAGCAGCCTAGGGACTAGCGGGGGTGAGTGGGATACGCAGTATTTT. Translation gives CASSLGTSGGEWDTQYF.

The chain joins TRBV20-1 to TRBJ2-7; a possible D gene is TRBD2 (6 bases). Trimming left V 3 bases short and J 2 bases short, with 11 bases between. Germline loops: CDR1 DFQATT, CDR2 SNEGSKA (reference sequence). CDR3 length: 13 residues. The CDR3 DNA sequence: TGCAGTGCTAGCCGGGGGAGCACCTACGAGCAGTACTTC. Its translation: CSASRGSTYEQYF.

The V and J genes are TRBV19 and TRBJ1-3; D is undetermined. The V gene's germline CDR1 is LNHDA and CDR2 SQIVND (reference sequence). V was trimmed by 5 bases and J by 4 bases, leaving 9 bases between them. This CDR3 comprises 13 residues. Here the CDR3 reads CASSDHSGNTIYF. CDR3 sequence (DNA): TGTGCCAGTAGTGATCACTCGGGAAACACCATATATTTT.

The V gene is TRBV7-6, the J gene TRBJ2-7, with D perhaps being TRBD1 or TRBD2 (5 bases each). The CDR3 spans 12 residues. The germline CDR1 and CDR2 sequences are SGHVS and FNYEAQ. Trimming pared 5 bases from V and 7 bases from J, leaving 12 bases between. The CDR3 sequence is CASSRPWGEQYF. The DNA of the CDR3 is TGTGCCAGCAGCCGTCCATGGGGGGAGCAGTACTTC.

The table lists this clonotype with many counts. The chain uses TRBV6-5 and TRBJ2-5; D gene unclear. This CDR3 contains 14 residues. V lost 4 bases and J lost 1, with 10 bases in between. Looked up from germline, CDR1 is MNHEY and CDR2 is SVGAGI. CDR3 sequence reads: CASSFYAAQETQYF. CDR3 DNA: TGTGCCAGCAGTTTCTATGCGGCCCAAGAGACCCAGTACTTC.